This T cell receptor (beta chain) was sequenced in a study of blood T cell repertoires in COVID-19. Study overall: The cDNA or gDNA used as material had been derived from T cells, B-cell-depleted T cells, or PBMCs.

Participant age was about 18 to 100 years, and participants resided in around 24 US areas. Sequenced by immunoSEQ multiplex PCR; TCRdb stores in-frame clones only, minus some. The sample carries 150,000 to 180,000 clones, roughly 80% recorded once. This CDR3 contains 16 residues. With 7 bases removed from V and 0 bases from J, the gap between germline ends came to 17 bases. Per the germline V gene, CDR1 is LGHNA and CDR2 is YSLEER. Input material: PBMCs or T cells enriched from blood (not recorded which). The V gene is TRBV4-3, the J gene TRBJ2-3; D might be TRBD2 (6 bases). The source of this sequence is a man aged 50 to 59 who had recovered from COVID-19. In DNA, the CDR3 is TGCGCCAGCAACCCTAGTGCTAGCGTAAGCACAGATACGCAGTATTTT. Protein sequence: CASNPSASVSTDTQYF.